Reported below is one TCR beta chain. Antigen: not known. This record comes from a study of T-cell memory formation after mild COVID-19. About the research overall: Largely, the TCR clusters proved donor specific. Study-level points and caveats: From day 15 to 85, contracting clones were balanced between CD4 and CD8, whereas later expanders leaned toward CD4+.

TCRdb used MiXCR to reprocess the 5' RACE reads, holding one entry per CDR3 protein. The sample holds 180,000 or so distinct CDR3 sequences, more than 9% seen once. Sequencing input: PBMCs or a T cell subset sorted from them (not recorded which). This receptor was taken from a man younger than 35 who had mild COVID-19 (a few samples of this study predate the infection). Cell type and time point are not known.

CDR3 amino acids: CASSQDGQGGAHSNQPQHF. In DNA form, the CDR3 reads TGTGCCAGCAGCCAAGACGGTCAAGGGGGGGCCCATAGCAATCAGCCCCAGCATTTT. This chain links TRBV14 with TRBJ1-5; a possible D gene is TRBD1 (6 bases). The length of the CDR3 is 19 residues. Between the trimmed V and J ends, which lost 0 bases and 0 bases, there was a span of 18 bases. The germline CDR1 and CDR2 sequences are SGHDN and FVKESK. Based on the CDR3 plus reference TRBV14 and TRBJ1-5, the full variable domain is EAGVTQFPSHSVIEKGQTVTLRCDPISGHDNLYWYRRVMGKEIKFLLHFVKESKQDESGMPNNRFLAERTGGTYSTLKVQPAELEDSGVYFCASSQDGQGGAHSNQPQHFGDGTRLSIL.